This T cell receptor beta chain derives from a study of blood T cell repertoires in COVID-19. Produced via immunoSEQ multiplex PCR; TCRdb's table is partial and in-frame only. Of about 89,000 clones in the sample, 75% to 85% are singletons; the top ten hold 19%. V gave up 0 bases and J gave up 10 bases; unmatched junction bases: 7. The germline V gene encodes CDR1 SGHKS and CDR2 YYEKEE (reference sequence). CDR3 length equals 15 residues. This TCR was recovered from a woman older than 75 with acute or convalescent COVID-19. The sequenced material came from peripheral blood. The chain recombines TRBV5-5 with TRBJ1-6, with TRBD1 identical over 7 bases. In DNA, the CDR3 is TGTGCCAGCAGCTTGGACTGGGGACAGTGGTCACCCCTCCACTTT. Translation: CASSLDWGQWSPLHF.